The 18 T cell receptor beta chains in this list originate from one sample, sequenced in a study of cytomegalovirus exposure and HLA in healthy donors. In the PCR, 60 Vbeta and 13 Jbeta primers were used. Clones were read by immunoSEQ multiplex PCR, and TCRdb kept only the in-frame ones, dropping some. The sample shows some 180,000 clones, just under 80% of them seen only once. Sequenced material: PBMCs. These receptors all stem from a female donor in good health and CMV-seronegative.

The rearrangement uses TRBV9 and TRBJ2-5; tentative D call: TRBD2 (5 bases). Germline V CDR1 and CDR2: SGDLS, YYNGEE. Deletions cut 0 bases from V and 6 bases from J, with 12 bases between. CDR3 length: 14 amino acids. CDR3 DNA sequence: TGTGCCAGCAGCGTAGACGGGGATTTGCAGACCCAGTACTTC. It specifies CASSVDGDLQTQYF. The whole variable domain, remainder taken from reference TRBV9 and TRBJ2-5, is DSGVTQTPKHLITATGQRVTLRCSPRSGDLSVYWYQQSLDQGLQFLIQYYNGEERAKGNILERFSAQQFPDLHSELNLSSLELGDSALYFCASSVDGDLQTQYFGPGTRLLVL.

The chain is built from TRBV5-1 and TRBJ2-5, with 10 bases matching TRBD2. The CDR3 totals 15 residues. CDR1 SGHRS and CDR2 YFSETQ come from the germline V gene. J was trimmed by 5 bases and V by 0 bases; bases with no gene match: 4. This chain's CDR3 is CASSLAQRGGETQYF. The CDR3 bases are TGCGCCAGCAGCTTGGCCCAGCGGGGGGGCGAGACCCAGTACTTC.

The chain links TRBV7-9 to TRBJ2-2, with a possible D match to TRBD2 (5 bases). Germline assignment: CDR1 SEHNR and CDR2 FQNEAQ (reference sequence). The length of the CDR3 is 13 residues. Trimming removed 3 bases from V and 8 bases from J, with 10 bases in between. In nucleotides, the CDR3 is TGTGCCAGCAGCTTGAGGGAATTGGGGGAGCTGTTTTTT. The encoded protein is CASSLRELGELFF.

The chain couples TRBV9 to TRBJ2-2, with 7 bases matching TRBD1. Per germline, CDR1 SGDLS and CDR2 YYNGEE. The V segment lost 3 bases and the J segment 4 bases; nucleotides outside the gene matches: 9. This CDR3 spans 16 amino acids. As DNA, the CDR3 is TGTGCCAGCAGCGCTCAGACAGGGAAGGTCACCGGGGAGCTGTTTTTT. Protein: CASSAQTGKVTGELFF.

The genes are TRBV19 and TRBJ1-2; D remains ambiguous. Germline loops: CDR1 LNHDA, CDR2 SQIVND (reference sequence). V lost 5 bases, J lost 1 base, and 11 bases lay in between. The CDR3 sequence is 14 residues long. The CDR3 reads CASSPTTINYGYTF. The CDR3 coding sequence is TGTGCCAGTAGTCCAACCACTATTAACTATGGCTACACCTTC.

V and J are TRBV5-1 and TRBJ1-1; TRBD1 matches at 9 bases. The CDR3 has 14 residues. Per the germline V gene, CDR1 is SGHRS and CDR2 is YFSETQ. After removal of 4 bases from V and 4 bases from J, the junction contained 5 bases not matched to a gene. Written as DNA, the CDR3 is TGCGCCAGCAGCCCCTTGACAGGGGGCACTGAAGCTTTCTTT. The encoded protein is CASSPLTGGTEAFF.

This chain links TRBV19 with TRBJ2-7; TRBD2 might be the D (6 bases). Germline values: CDR1 LNHDA, CDR2 SQIVND (reference sequence). This CDR3 contains 13 residues. With 3 bases removed from V and 3 bases from J, the gap between germline ends came to 9 bases. The CDR3 here is CASSIPGVYEQYF. CDR3 sequence (DNA): TGTGCCAGTAGTATCCCGGGAGTCTACGAGCAGTACTTC.

CDR3 DNA sequence: TGTGCCAGCAGCTTAATCCCAGCGGGGGGGCTGGGGGGCACAGATACGCAGTATTTT. It translates to CASSLIPAGGLGGTDTQYF. V usage is TRBV7-3 and J usage is TRBJ2-3; 10 bases map to TRBD2. With V trimmed by 1 base and J by 1 base, 11 bases remained unmatched. The CDR3 covers 19 residues. Germline assignment: CDR1 SGHTA and CDR2 FQGTGA.

The chain has TRBV10-3 and TRBJ2-7; TRBD1 matches 9 bases. The germline CDR1 and CDR2 sequences are ENHRY and SYGVKD. After removal of 10 bases from V and 3 bases from J, the junction contained 7 bases not matched to a gene. The CDR3 covers 13 residues. CDR3 amino acids: CANRTGVCYEQYF. For the CDR3, the DNA is TGTGCCAACCGGACAGGGGTTTGCTACGAGCAGTACTTC.

The genes are TRBV7-9 and TRBJ2-5; 10 positions agree with TRBD2. Germline-derived CDR1 and CDR2 are SEHNR and FQNEAQ (reference sequence). This CDR3 spans 17 amino acids. Trimming at V came to 0 bases and at J to 5 bases, leaving 9 bases not matched to a gene. The CDR3 here is CASSLASGGTTMETQYF. CDR3 sequence (DNA): TGTGCCAGCAGCTTAGCTAGCGGGGGGACCACGATGGAGACCCAGTACTTC.

The V call is TRBV6-6, the J call TRBJ1-1; a possible D gene is TRBD1 (6 bases). In germline, CDR1 is MNHNY, CDR2 SVGAGI (reference sequence). This CDR3 is 13 amino acids long. The germline V and J ends were trimmed by 4 bases and 5 bases, with 11 bases remaining between them. The CDR3 spells CASSLQGWTEAFF. The CDR3 DNA sequence: TGTGCCAGCAGTTTACAGGGTTGGACTGAAGCTTTCTTT.

The gene calls are TRBV7-9 and TRBJ2-1; a weak D match, TRBD1 (6 bases). This CDR3 has 15 residues. Germline CDR1 SEHNR, CDR2 FQNEAQ (reference sequence). V gave up 2 bases and J gave up 3 bases, with 11 bases separating them. CDR3: CASSLIQGNYNEQFF. The CDR3 region has the DNA TGTGCCAGCAGCTTAATTCAGGGGAACTACAATGAGCAGTTCTTC. Full variable domain (remainder filled in from reference TRBV7-9 and TRBJ2-1): DTGVSQNPRHKITKRGQNVTFRCDPISEHNRLYWYRQTLGQGPEFLTYFQNEAQLEKSRLLSDRFSAERPKGSFSTLEIQRTEQGDSAMYLCASSLIQGNYNEQFFGPGTRLTVL.

This chain uses TRBV7-9 with TRBJ2-1; no clear D gene. V lost 3 bases to trimming and J lost 6 bases, with 3 bases between them. From germline, CDR1 is SEHNR and CDR2 FQNEAQ (reference sequence). The CDR3 contains 11 residues. CDR3 in amino acids: CASSFINEQFF. The CDR3 DNA reads as TGTGCCAGCAGCTTCATCAATGAGCAGTTCTTC.

This chain uses TRBV25-1 with TRBJ1-2; TRBD1 is a possible D gene (6 bases). Per germline, CDR1 MGHDK and CDR2 SYGVNS. Trimming left V 8 bases short and J 4 bases short, with 17 bases between. There are 14 residues in the CDR3. The CDR3 protein is CASQVGGRGYGYTF. Here the CDR3 DNA reads TGTGCCAGCCAAGTCGGGGGGCGCGGCTATGGCTACACCTTC.

This chain connects TRBV19 to TRBJ2-7; 10 bases line up with TRBD1. Germline V CDR1 and CDR2: LNHDA, SQIVND (reference sequence). This CDR3 contains 15 residues. V was clipped by 3 bases and J by 6 bases; unmatched bases: 8. CDR3 coding DNA: TGTGCCAGTAGTATCCGGGACAGGGGATCGGGCGAGCAGTACTTC. Translating gives CASSIRDRGSGEQYF. The whole variable domain, filled in from reference TRBV19 and TRBJ2-7, reads DGGITQSPKYLFRKEGQNVTLSCEQNLNHDAMYWYRQDPGQGLRLIYYSQIVNDFQKGDIAEGYSVSREKKESFPLTVTSAQKNPTAFYLCASSIRDRGSGEQYFGPGTRLTVT.

V is TRBV11-3 and J is TRBJ2-7; D uncertain. CDR1 SGHNT and CDR2 YENEEA come from the germline V gene. Deletions cut 1 base from V and 6 bases from J, with 13 bases between. This CDR3 comprises 14 residues. This CDR3 is CASSLASISSEQYF. CDR3 coding DNA: TGTGCCAGCAGCTTAGCCTCCATTTCTAGCGAGCAGTACTTC.

The CDR3 bases are TGTGCCAGCAGCTTACTAGCGGGGTACGAGCAGTACTTC. Translating it yields CASSLLAGYEQYF. V usage is TRBV7-8 and J usage is TRBJ2-7; TRBD2 matches 9 bases. The CDR3 is made up of 13 amino acids. Trimming cost V 2 bases and J 4 bases; bases outside gene matches: 0. CDR1 and CDR2 (germline): SGHVS, FQNEAQ.

This chain uses TRBV5-1 with TRBJ2-3; 8 positions match TRBD2. This CDR3 has 16 residues. V lost 1 base to trimming and J lost 2 bases; unmatched junction nucleotides: 6. The germline V gene encodes CDR1 SGHRS and CDR2 YFSETQ. CDR3: CASSLPLAETTDTQYF. CDR3 DNA sequence: TGCGCCAGCAGCTTGCCACTAGCGGAGACCACAGATACGCAGTATTTT.